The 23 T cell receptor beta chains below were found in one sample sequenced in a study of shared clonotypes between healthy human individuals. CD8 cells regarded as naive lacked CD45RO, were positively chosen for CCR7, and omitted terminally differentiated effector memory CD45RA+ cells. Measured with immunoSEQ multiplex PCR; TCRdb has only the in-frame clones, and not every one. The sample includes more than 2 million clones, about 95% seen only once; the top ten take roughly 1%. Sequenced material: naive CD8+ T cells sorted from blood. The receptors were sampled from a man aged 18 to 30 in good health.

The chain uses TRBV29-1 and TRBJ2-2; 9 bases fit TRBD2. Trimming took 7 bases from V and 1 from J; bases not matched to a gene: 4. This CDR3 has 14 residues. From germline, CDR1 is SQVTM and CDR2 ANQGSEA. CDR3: CSGEAGGNTGELFF. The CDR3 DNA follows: TGCAGCGGAGAAGCGGGGGGGAACACCGGGGAGCTGTTTTTT.

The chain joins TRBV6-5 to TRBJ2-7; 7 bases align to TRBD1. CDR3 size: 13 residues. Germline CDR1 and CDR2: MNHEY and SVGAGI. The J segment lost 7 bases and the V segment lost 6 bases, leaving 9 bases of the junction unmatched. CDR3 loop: CASRLDREDEQYF. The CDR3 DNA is TGTGCCAGCAGACTAGACAGGGAAGATGAGCAGTACTTC.

The CDR3, as DNA: TGTGCCACCAGTCCAGCGGGAGGGGTCAATGAGCAGTTCTTC. This gives the protein CATSPAGGVNEQFF. The chain uses TRBV15 and TRBJ2-1; the match to TRBD2 covers 10 bases. This CDR3 is 14 amino acids long. V shed 6 bases and J 6 bases; nucleotides not matched to a gene: 5. Per germline, CDR1 LNHNV and CDR2 YYDKDF (reference sequence).

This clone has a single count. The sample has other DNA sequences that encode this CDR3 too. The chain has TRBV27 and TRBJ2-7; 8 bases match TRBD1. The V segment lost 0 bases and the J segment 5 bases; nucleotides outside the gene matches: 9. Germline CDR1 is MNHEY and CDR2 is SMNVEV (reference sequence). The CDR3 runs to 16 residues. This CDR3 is CASSLSAGTGINEQYF. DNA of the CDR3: TGTGCCAGCAGTTTATCGGCCGGGACAGGAATCAACGAGCAGTACTTC.

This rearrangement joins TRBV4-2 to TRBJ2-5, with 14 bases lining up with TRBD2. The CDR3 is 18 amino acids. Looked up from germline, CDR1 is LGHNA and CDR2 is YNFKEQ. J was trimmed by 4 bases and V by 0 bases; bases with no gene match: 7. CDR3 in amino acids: CASSQDGLAGGGGETQYF. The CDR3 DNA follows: TGTGCCAGCAGCCAAGATGGACTAGCGGGGGGAGGAGGAGAGACCCAGTACTTC.

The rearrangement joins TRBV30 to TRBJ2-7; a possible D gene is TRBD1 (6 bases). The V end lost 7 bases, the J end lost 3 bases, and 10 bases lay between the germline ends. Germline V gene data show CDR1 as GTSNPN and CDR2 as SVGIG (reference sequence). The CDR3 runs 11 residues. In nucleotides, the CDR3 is TGTGCCTTAGGGGGAGTCTACGAGCAGTACTTC. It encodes CALGGVYEQYF. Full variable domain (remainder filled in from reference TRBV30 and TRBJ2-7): SQTIHQWPATLVQPVGSPLSLECTVEGTSNPNLYWYRQAAGRGLQLLFYSVGIGQISSEVPQNLSASRPQDRQFILSSKKLLLSDSGFYLCALGGVYEQYFGPGTRLTVT.

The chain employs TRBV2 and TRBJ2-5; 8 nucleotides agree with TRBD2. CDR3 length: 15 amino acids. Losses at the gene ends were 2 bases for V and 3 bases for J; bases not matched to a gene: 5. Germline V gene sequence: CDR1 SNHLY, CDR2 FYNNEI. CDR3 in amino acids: CASSERRGAEETQYF. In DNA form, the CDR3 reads TGTGCCAGCAGTGAAAGGCGGGGGGCGGAAGAGACCCAGTACTTC.

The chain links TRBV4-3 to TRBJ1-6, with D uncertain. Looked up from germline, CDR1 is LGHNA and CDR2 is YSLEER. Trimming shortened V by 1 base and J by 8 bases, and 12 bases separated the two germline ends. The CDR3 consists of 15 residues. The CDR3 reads CASSQVLSHDSPLHF. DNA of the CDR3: TGCGCCAGCAGCCAAGTTTTGTCCCACGATTCACCCCTCCACTTT.

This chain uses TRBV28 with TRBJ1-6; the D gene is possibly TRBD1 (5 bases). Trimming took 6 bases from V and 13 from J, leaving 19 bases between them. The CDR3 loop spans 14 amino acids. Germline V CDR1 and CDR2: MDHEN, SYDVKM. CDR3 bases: TGTGCCAGCAGCCTTGTAGTAGGGTGGGGGCCCCTCCACTTT. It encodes CASSLVVGWGPLHF.

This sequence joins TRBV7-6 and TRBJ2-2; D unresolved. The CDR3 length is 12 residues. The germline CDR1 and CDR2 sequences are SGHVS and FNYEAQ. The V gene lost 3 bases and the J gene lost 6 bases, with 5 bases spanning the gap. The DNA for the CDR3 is TGTGCCAGCAGCTTGTTTTCCGGGGAGCTGTTTTTT. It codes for CASSLFSGELFF.

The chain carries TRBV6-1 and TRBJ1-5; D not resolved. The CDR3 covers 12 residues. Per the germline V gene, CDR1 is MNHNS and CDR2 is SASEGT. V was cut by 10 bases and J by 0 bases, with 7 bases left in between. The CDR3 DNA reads TGTGCCACCGGGTATAGCAATCAGCCCCAGCATTTT. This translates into CATGYSNQPQHF.

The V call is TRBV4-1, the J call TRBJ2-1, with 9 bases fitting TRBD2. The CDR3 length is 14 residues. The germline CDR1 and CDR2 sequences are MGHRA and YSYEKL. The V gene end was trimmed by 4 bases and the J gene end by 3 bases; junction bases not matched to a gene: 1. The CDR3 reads CASSRGGDYNEQFF. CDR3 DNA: TGCGCCAGCAGCCGCGGGGGGGACTACAATGAGCAGTTCTTC.

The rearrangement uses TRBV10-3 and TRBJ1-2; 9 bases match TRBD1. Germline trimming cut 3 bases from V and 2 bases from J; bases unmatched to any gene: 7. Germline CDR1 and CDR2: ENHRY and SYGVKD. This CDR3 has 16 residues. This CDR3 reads CAISDSRTGVNYGYTF. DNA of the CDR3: TGTGCCATCAGTGATTCTCGGACAGGGGTAAACTATGGCTACACCTTC.

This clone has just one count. CDR3 in amino acids: CASSESLAGSYEQYF. As DNA, the CDR3 is TGCGCCAGCAGTGAGTCACTAGCGGGAAGCTACGAGCAGTACTTC. The rearrangement links TRBV10-2 to TRBJ2-7, with 10 positions matching TRBD2. CDR3 size: 15 residues. The trim removed 0 bases at V and 3 bases at J, leaving 2 bases unmatched. Germline V gene lookup returns CDR1 WSHSY and CDR2 SAAADI.

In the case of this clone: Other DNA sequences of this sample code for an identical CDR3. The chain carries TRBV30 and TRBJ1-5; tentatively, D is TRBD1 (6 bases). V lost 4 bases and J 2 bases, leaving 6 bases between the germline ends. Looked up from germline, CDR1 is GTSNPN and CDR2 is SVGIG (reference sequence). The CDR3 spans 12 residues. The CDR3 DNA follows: TGTGCCTGGAACAGGGGCAATCAGCCCCAGCATTTT. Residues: CAWNRGNQPQHF.

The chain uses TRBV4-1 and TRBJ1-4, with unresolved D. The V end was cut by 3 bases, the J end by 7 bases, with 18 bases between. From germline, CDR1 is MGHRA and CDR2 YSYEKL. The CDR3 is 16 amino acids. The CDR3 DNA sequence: TGCGCCAGCAGCCAGCTTGGTGGGGATATTGTTGAAAAACTGTTTTTT. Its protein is CASSQLGGDIVEKLFF.

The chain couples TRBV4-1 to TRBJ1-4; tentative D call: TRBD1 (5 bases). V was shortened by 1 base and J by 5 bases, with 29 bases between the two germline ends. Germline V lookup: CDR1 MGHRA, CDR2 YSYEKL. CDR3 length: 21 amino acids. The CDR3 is CASSQVYAGSGPLLKNEKLFF. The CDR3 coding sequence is TGCGCCAGCAGCCAAGTCTACGCGGGTTCGGGGCCCCTACTAAAGAATGAAAAACTGTTTTTT.

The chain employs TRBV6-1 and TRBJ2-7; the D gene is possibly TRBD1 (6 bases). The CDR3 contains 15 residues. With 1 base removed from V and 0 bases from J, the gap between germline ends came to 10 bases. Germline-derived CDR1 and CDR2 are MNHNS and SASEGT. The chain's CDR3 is CASSEGQDFSYEQYF. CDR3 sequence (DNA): TGTGCCAGCAGTGAAGGACAGGACTTCTCCTACGAGCAGTACTTC.

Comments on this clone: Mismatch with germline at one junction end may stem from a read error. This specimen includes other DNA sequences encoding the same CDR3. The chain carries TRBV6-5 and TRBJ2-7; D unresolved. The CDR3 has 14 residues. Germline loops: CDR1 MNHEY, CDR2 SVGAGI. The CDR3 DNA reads TGTGCCAGCAGTTTAGGTGGGTCAACCTACGAGCAGTATTTC. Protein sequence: CASSLGGSTYEQYF.

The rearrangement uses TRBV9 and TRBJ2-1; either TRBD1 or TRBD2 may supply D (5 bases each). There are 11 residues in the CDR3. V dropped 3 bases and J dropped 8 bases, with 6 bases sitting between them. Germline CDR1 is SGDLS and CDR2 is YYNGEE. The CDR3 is CASSGGDEQFF. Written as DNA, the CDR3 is TGTGCCAGCAGCGGAGGGGATGAGCAGTTCTTC.

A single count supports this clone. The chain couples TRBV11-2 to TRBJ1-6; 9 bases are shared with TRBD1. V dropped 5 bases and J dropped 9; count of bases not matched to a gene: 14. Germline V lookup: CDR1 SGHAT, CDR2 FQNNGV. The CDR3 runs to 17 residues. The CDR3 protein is CASSPTGTGFRISPLHF. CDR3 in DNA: TGTGCCAGCAGCCCAACCGGGACAGGGTTTAGGATTTCACCCCTCCACTTT.

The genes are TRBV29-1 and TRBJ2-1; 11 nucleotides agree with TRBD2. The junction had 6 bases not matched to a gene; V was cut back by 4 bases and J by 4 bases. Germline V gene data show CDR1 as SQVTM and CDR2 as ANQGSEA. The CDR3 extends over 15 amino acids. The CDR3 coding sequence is TGCAGCGTTGCTCCGACTAGCGGGACGTACAATGAGCAGTTCTTC. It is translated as CSVAPTSGTYNEQFF.

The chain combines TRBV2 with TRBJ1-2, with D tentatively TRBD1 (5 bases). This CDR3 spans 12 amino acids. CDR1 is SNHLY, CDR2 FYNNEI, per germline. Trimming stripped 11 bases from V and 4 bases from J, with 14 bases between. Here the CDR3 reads CALQEGTYGYTF. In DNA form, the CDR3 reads TGTGCCTTACAGGAGGGGACCTATGGCTACACCTTC.